This T cell receptor beta chain derives from a study of a mutant IDH1 vaccine in newly diagnosed glioma. Study at large: Patients had received radiotherapy, temozolomide, or both previously, most receiving both. In the visit schedule, V12 fell in week 35, while V13 fell in week 47.

Study-wide results and caveats: Pseudoprogression seemingly bore no relation to changes in top peripheral T cell clonotypes.

This clone turned up a few times. Its target is not known. Generated by immunoSEQ multiplex PCR, the TCRdb table keeps only in-frame clones and is missing some. Among about 50,000 clones listed, approximately 84% were seen once. As to time point: week 47, end of study. Doses consisted of 300 ug of mutant IDH1 20-mer peptide each, paired with topical imiquimod. Each patient was administered eight vaccinations, scheduled in weeks 1, 3, 5, 7, 11, 15, 19 and 23. Trimming pared 6 bases from V and 1 base from J, leaving 9 bases between. The V gene's germline CDR1 is SQVTM and CDR2 ANQGSEA. This CDR3 has 12 residues.

The source was PBMCs, collected from a glioma patient whose treatment included an IDH1 peptide vaccine. The receptor was derived from a woman aged 25 to 39 with glioma. Some clones in this sample may be carry-over from other donors' samples. The V and J genes are TRBV29-1 and TRBJ1-1; D perhaps matches TRBD1 (5 bases). The CDR3: CSVHQGNTEAFF. The CDR3 region has the DNA TGCAGCGTCCATCAGGGGAACACTGAAGCTTTCTTT.